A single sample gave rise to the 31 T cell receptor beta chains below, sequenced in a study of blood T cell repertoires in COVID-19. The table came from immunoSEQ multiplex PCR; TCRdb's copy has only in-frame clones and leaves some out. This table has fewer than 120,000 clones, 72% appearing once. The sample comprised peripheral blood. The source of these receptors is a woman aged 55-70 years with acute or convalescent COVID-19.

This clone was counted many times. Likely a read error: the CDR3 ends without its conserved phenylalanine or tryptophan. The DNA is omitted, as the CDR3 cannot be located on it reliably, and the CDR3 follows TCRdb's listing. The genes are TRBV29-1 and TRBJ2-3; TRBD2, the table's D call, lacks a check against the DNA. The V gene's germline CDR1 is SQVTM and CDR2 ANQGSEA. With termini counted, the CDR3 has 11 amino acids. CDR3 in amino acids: CSVGGNAGASL.

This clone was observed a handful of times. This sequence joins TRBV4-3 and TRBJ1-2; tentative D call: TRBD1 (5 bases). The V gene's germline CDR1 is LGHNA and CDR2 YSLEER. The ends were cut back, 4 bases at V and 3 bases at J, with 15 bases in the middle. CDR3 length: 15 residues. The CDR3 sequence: CASSRTGINDYGYTF. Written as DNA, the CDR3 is TGCGCCAGCAGCCGCACAGGTATCAACGACTATGGCTACACCTTC.

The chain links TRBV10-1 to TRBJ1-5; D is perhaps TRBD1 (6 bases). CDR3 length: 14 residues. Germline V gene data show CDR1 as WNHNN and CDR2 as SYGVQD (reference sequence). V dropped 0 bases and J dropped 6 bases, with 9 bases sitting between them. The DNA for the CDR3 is TGCGCCAGCAGTGAGTCCCGAGGGGGTCAGCCCCAGCATTTT. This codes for CASSESRGGQPQHF.

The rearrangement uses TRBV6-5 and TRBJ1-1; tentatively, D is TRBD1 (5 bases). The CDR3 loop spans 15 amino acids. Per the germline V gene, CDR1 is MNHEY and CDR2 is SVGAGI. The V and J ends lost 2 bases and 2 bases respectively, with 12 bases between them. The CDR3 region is CASSYPGRGNTEAFF. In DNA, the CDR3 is TGTGCCAGCAGTTACCCGGGGCGGGGAAACACTGAAGCTTTCTTT.

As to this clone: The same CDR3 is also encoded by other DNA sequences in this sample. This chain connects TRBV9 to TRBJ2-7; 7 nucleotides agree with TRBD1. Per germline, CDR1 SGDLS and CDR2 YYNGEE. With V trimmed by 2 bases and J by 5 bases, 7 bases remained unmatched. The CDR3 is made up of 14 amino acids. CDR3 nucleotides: TGTGCCAGCAGCGTGGGACAGACGCTCCACGAGCAGTACTTC. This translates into CASSVGQTLHEQYF.

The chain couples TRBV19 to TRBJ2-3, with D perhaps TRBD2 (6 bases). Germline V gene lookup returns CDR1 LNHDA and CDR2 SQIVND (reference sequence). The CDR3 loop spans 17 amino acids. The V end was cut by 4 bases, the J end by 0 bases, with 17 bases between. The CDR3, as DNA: TGTGCCAGTAGTACCCGCCGGGACTTCGCTAGCACAGATACGCAGTATTTT. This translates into CASSTRRDFASTDTQYF.

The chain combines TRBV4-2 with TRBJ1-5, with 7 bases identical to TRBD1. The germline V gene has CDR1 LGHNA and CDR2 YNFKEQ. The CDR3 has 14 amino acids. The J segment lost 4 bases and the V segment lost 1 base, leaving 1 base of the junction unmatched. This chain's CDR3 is CASSQATGNQPQHF. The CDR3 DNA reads TGTGCCAGCAGCCAAGCGACAGGGAATCAGCCCCAGCATTTT.

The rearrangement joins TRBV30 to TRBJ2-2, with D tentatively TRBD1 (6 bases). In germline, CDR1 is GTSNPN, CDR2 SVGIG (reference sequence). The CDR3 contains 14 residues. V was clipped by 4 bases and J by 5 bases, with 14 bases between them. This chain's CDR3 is CAWNRVSLTGELFF. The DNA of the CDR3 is TGTGCCTGGAACAGGGTATCTTTGACCGGGGAGCTGTTTTTT.

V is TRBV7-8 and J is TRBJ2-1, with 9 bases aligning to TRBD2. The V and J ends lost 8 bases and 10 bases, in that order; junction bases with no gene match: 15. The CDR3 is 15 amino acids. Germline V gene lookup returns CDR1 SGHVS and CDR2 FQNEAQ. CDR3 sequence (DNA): TGTGCCAGCGGCCCCTTTGGCGGGGGGGCCGAAGAGCAGTTCTTC. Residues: CASGPFGGGAEEQFF.

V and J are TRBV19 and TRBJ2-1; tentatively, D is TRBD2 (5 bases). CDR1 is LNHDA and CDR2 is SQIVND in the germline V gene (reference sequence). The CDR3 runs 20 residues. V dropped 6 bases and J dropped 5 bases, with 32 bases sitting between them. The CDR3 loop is CASSLTGVLRQTLSNNEQFF. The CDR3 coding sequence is TGTGCCAGTAGCTTGACCGGGGTTTTAAGACAAACCTTATCGAACAATGAGCAGTTCTTC. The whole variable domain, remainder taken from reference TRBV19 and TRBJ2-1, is DGGITQSPKYLFRKEGQNVTLSCEQNLNHDAMYWYRQDPGQGLRLIYYSQIVNDFQKGDIAEGYSVSREKKESFPLTVTSAQKNPTAFYLCASSLTGVLRQTLSNNEQFFGPGTRLTVL.

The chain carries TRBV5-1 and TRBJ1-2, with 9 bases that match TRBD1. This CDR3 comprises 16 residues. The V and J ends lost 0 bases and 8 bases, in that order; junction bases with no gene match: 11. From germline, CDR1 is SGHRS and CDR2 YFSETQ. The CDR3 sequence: CASSLEGQGTRYGYTF. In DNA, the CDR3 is TGCGCCAGCAGCTTGGAGGGACAGGGTACTCGCTACGGCTACACCTTC. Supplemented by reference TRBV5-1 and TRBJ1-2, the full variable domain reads KAGVTQTPRYLIKTRGQQVTLSCSPISGHRSVSWYQQTPGQGLQFLFEYFSETQRNKGNFPGRFSGRQFSNSRSEMNVSTLELGDSALYLCASSLEGQGTRYGYTFGSGTRLTVV.

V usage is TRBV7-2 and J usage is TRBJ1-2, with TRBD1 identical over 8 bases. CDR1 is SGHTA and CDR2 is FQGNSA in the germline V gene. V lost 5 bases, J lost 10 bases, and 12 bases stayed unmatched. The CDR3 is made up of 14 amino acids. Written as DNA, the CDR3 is TGTGCCAGCAGCGGATCTGGACAGGGTCTCGTCTACACCTTC. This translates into CASSGSGQGLVYTF.

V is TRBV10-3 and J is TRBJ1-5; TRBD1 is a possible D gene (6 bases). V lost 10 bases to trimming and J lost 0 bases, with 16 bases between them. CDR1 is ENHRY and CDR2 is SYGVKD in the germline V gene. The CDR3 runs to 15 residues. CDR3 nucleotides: TGTGCCACCTTGGACAGCCGCTATAGCAATCAGCCCCAGCATTTT. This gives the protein CATLDSRYSNQPQHF.

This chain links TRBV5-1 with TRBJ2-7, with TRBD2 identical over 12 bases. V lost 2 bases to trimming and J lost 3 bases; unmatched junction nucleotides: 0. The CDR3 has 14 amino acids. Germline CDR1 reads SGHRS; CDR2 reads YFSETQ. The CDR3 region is CASSLLAGGYEQYF. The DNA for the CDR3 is TGCGCCAGCAGCTTACTAGCGGGGGGCTACGAGCAGTACTTC.

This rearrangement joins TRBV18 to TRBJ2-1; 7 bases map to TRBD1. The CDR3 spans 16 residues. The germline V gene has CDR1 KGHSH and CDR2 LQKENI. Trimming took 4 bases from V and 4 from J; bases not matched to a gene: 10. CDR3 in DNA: TGTGCCAGCTCACGACGGGACAGAGTAAATTACAATGAGCAGTTCTTC. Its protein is CASSRRDRVNYNEQFF. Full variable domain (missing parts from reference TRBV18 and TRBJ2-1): NAGVMQNPRHLVRRRGQEARLRCSPMKGHSHVYWYRQLPEEGLKFMVYLQKENIIDESGMPKERFSAEFPKEGPSILRIQQVVRGDSAAYFCASSRRDRVNYNEQFFGPGTRLTVL.

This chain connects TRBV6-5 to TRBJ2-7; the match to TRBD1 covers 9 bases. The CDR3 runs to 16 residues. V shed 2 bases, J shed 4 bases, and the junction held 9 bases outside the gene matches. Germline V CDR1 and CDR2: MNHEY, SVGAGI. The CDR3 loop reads CASSYQSGQGWYEQYF. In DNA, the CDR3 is TGTGCCAGCAGTTACCAATCGGGACAGGGCTGGTACGAGCAGTACTTC.

The CDR3 sequence: CSASGEGSTYEQYF. CDR3 in DNA: TGCAGTGCTAGTGGGGAGGGGAGCACCTACGAGCAGTACTTC. The chain links TRBV20-1 to TRBJ2-7, with 7 bases matching TRBD2. V lost 3 bases, J lost 2 bases, and 7 bases stayed unmatched. CDR1 and CDR2 (germline): DFQATT, SNEGSKA (reference sequence). The CDR3 sequence is 14 residues long.

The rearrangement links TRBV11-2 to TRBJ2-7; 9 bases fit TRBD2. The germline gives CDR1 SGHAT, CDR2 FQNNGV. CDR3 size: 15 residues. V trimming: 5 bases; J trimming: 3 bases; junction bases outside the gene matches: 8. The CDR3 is CASSRAAGGDYEQYF. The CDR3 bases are TGTGCCAGCAGCCGAGCAGCGGGGGGAGACTACGAGCAGTACTTC.

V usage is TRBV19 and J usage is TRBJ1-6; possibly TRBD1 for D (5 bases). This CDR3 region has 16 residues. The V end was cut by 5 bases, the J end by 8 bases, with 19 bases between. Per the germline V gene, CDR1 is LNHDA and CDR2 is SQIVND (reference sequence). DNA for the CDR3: TGTGCCAGTAGTCGCCGGGGGAGGGGTGTTGATTCACCCCTCCACTTT. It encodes CASSRRGRGVDSPLHF.

The CDR3 DNA is TGCGCCAGCAGCCTGGGGGCAGTCCAAGAGACCCAGTACTTC. This sequence encodes CASSLGAVQETQYF. V is TRBV4-1 and J is TRBJ2-5, with D perhaps TRBD1 (6 bases). V was cut by 4 bases and J by 1 base, with 10 bases left in between. Germline values: CDR1 MGHRA, CDR2 YSYEKL. The CDR3 has 14 residues.

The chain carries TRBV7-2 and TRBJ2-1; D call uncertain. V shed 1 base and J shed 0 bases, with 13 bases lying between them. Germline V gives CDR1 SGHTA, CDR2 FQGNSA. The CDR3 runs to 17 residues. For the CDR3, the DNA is TGTGCCAGCAGCTTAGTCCCCAGCCTAGACTCCTACAATGAGCAGTTCTTC. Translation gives CASSLVPSLDSYNEQFF.

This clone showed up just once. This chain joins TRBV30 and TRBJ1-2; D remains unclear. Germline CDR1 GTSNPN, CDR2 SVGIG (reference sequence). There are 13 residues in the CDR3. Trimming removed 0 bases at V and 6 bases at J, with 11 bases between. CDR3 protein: CAWSVDPADGYTF. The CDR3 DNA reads TGTGCCTGGAGTGTAGATCCTGCAGATGGCTACACCTTC.

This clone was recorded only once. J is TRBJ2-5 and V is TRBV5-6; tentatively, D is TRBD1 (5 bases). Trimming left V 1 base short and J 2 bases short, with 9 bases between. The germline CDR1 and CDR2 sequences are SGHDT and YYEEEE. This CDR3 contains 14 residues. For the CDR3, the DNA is TGTGCCAGCAGCTTGACAGGAGATCAAGAGACCCAGTACTTC. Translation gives CASSLTGDQETQYF.

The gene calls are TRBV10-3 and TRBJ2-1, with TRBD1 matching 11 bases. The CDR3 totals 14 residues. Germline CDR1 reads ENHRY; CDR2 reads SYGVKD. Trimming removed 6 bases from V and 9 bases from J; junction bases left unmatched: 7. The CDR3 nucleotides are TGTGCCATCAGGAGGACAGGGGGCTCGGGTGAGCAGTTCTTC. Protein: CAIRRTGGSGEQFF.

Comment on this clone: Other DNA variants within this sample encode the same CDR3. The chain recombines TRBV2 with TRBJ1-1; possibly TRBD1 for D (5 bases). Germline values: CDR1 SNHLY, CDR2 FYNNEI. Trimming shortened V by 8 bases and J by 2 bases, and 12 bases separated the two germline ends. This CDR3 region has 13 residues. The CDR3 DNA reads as TGTGCCAGCTCCGAGCAGGGAAACACTGAAGCTTTCTTT. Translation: CASSEQGNTEAFF.

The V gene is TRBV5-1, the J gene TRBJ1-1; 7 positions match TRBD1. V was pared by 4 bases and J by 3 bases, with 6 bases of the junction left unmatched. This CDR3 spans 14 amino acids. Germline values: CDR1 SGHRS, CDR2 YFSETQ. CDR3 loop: CASSPDRAHTEAFF. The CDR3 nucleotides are TGCGCCAGCAGCCCAGACAGGGCGCACACTGAAGCTTTCTTT. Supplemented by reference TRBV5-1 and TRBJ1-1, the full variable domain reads KAGVTQTPRYLIKTRGQQVTLSCSPISGHRSVSWYQQTPGQGLQFLFEYFSETQRNKGNFPGRFSGRQFSNSRSEMNVSTLELGDSALYLCASSPDRAHTEAFFGQGTRLTVV.

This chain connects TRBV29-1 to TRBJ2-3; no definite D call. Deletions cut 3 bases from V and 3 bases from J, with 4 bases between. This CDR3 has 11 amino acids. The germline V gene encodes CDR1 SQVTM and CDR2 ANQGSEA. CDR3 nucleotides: TGCAGCGTTGATAGTACAGATACGCAGTATTTT. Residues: CSVDSTDTQYF.

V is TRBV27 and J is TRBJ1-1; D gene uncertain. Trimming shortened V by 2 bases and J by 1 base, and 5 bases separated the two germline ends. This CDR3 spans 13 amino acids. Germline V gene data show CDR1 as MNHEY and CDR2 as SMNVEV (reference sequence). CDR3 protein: CASSLGQNTEAFF. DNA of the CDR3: TGTGCCAGCAGTTTAGGGCAGAACACTGAAGCTTTCTTT.

As DNA, the CDR3 is TGTGCCAGCAGCTTGGGAGGGAAACTGTTTTTT. This codes for CASSLGGKLFF. The V and J genes are TRBV11-2 and TRBJ1-4; the D is unclear. V was clipped by 3 bases and J by 11 bases, with 7 bases between them. Looked up from germline, CDR1 is SGHAT and CDR2 is FQNNGV. The CDR3 spans 11 residues.

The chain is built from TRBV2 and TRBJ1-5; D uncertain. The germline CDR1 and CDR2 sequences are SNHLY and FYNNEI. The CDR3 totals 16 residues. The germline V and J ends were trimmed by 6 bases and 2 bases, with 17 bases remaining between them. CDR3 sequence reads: CASSGGLLRGNQPQHF. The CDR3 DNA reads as TGTGCCAGCAGCGGAGGACTCCTCCGGGGCAATCAGCCCCAGCATTTT.

The CDR3 sequence: CASSLIGTEAFF. Here the CDR3 DNA reads TGTGCCAGCAGCCTGATCGGCACTGAAGCTTTCTTT. The V and J genes are TRBV14 and TRBJ1-1; D unresolved. This CDR3 is built from 12 residues. Trimming stripped 4 bases from V and 4 bases from J, with 7 bases between. Germline V gives CDR1 SGHDN, CDR2 FVKESK.